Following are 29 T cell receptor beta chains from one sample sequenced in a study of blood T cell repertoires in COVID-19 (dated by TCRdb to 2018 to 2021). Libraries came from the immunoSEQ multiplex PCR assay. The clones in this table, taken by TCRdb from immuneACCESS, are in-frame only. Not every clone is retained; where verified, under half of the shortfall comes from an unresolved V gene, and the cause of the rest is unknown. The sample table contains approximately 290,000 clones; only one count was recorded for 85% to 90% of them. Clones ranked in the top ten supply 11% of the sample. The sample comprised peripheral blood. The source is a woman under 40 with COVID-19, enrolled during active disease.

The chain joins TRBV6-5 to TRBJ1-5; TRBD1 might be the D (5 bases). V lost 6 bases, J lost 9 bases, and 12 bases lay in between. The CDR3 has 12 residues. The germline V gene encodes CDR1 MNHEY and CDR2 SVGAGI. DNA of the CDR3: TGTGCCAGCAGCCCGACAGTGGGGCCCCAGCATTTT. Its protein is CASSPTVGPQHF.

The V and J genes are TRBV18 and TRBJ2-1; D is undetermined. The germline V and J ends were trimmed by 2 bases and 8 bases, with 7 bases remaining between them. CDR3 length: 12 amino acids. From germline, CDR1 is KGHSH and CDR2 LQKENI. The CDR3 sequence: CASSPYNDEQFF. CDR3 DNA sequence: TGTGCCAGCTCACCATACAACGATGAGCAGTTCTTC.

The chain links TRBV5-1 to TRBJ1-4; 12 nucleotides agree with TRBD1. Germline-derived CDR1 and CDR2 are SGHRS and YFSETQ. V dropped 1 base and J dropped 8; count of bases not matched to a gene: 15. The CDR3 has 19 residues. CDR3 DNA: TGCGCCAGCAGCTTGTTACCCGGGACAGGGGGCGGTATTTTGGAAAAACTGTTTTTT. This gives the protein CASSLLPGTGGGILEKLFF.

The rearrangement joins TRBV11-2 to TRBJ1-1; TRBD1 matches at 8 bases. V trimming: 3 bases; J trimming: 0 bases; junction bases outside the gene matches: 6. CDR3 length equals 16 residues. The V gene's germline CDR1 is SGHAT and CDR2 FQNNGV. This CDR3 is CASSFWTGTVNTEAFF. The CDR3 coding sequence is TGTGCCAGCAGCTTCTGGACAGGGACGGTGAACACTGAAGCTTTCTTT.

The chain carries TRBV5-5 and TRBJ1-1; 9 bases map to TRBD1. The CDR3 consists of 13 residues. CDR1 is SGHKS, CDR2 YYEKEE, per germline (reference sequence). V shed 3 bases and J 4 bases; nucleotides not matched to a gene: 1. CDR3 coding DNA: TGTGCCAGCAGCTGGACAGGGGCCACTGAAGCTTTCTTT. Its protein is CASSWTGATEAFF.

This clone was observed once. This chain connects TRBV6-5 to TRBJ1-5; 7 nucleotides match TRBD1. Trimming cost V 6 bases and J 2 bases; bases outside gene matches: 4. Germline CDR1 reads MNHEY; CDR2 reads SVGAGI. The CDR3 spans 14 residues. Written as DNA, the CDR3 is TGTGCCAGCAGACGACAGGGCGGCAATCAGCCCCAGCATTTT. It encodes CASRRQGGNQPQHF.

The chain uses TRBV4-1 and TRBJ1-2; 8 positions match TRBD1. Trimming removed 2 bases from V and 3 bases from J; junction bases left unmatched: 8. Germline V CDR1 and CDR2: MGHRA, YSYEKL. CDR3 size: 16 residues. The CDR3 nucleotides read TGCGCCAGCAGCCAAAACTCTCAGGGGGCTCACTATGGCTACACCTTC. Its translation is CASSQNSQGAHYGYTF.

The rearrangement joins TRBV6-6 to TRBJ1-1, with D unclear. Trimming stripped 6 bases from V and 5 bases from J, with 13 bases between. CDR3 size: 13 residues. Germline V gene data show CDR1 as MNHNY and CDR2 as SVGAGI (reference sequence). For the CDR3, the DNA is TGTGCCAGCAGCCGTGCCGCGAATACTGAAGCTTTCTTT. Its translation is CASSRAANTEAFF.

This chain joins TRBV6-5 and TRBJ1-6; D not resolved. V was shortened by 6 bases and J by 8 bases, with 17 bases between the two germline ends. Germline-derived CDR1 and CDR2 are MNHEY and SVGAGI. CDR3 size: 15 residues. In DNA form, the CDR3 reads TGTGCCAGCAGCCTTAGGGCAGCGGGAGATTCACCCCTCCACTTT. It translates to CASSLRAAGDSPLHF.

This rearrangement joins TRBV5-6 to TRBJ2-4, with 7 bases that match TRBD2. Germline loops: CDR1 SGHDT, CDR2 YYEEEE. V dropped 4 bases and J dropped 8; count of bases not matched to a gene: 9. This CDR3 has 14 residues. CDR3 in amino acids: CASSRVNAGDIQYF. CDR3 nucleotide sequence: TGTGCCAGCAGCCGGGTGAATGCGGGAGACATTCAGTACTTC.

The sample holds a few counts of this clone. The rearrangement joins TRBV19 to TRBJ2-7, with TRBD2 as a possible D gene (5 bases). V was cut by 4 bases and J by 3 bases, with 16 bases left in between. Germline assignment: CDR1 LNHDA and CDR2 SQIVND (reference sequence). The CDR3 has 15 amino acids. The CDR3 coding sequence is TGTGCCAGTAGTACCTGGCGCGGGCTTCGCTACGAGCAGTACTTC. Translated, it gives CASSTWRGLRYEQYF.

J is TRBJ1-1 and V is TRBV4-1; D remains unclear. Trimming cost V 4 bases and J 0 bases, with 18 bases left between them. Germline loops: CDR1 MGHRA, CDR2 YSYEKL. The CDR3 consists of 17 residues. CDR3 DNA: TGCGCCAGCAGCCCTCATACTGATTTCGTTATGAACACTGAAGCTTTCTTT. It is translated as CASSPHTDFVMNTEAFF.

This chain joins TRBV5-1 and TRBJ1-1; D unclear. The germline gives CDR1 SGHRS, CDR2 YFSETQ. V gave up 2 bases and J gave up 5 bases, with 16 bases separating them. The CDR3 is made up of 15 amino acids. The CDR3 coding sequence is TGCGCCAGCAGCTTAGACACTGTGTCGCGTACTGAAGCTTTCTTT. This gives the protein CASSLDTVSRTEAFF.

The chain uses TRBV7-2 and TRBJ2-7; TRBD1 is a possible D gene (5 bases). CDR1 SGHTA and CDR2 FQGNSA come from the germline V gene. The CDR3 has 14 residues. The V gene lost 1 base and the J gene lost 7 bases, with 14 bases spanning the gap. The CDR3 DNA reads TGTGCCAGCAGCTTAGTGGGGCCCTTAAGGGAGCAGTACTTC. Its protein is CASSLVGPLREQYF. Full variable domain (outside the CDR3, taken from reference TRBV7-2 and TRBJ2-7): GAGVSQSPSNKVTEKGKDVELRCDPISGHTALYWYRQSLGQGLEFLIYFQGNSAPDKSGLPSDRFSAERTGGSVSTLTIQRTQQEDSAVYLCASSLVGPLREQYFGPGTRLTVT.

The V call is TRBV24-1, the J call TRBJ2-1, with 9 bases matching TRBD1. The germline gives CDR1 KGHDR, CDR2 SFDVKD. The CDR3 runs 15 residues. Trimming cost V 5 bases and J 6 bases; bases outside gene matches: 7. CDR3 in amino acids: CATSGGQGAFNEQFF. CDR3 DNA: TGTGCCACCAGTGGGGGACAGGGAGCGTTCAATGAGCAGTTCTTC.

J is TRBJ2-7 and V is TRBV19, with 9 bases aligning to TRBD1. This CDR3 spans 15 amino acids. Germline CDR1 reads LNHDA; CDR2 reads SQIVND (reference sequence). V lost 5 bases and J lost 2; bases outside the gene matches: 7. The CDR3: CASSSGQGLPYEQYF. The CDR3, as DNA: TGTGCCAGTAGTTCCGGACAGGGGCTACCCTACGAGCAGTACTTC. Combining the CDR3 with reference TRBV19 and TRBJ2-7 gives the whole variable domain DGGITQSPKYLFRKEGQNVTLSCEQNLNHDAMYWYRQDPGQGLRLIYYSQIVNDFQKGDIAEGYSVSREKKESFPLTVTSAQKNPTAFYLCASSSGQGLPYEQYFGPGTRLTVT.

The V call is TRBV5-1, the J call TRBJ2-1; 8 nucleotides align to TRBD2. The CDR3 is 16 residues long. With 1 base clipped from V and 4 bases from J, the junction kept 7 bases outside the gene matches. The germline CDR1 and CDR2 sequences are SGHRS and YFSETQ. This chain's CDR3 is CASSLRSTGGYNEQFF. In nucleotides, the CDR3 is TGCGCCAGCAGCTTGAGGAGTACGGGGGGGTACAATGAGCAGTTCTTC. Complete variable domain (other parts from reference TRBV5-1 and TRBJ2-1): KAGVTQTPRYLIKTRGQQVTLSCSPISGHRSVSWYQQTPGQGLQFLFEYFSETQRNKGNFPGRFSGRQFSNSRSEMNVSTLELGDSALYLCASSLRSTGGYNEQFFGPGTRLTVL.

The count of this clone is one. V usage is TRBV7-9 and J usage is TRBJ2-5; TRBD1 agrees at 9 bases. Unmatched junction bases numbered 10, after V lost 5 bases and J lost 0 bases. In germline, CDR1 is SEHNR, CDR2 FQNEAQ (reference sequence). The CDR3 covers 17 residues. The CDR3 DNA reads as TGTGCCAGCAGCCGCACCGGGACAGGGATTTACCAAGAGACCCAGTACTTC. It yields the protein CASSRTGTGIYQETQYF.

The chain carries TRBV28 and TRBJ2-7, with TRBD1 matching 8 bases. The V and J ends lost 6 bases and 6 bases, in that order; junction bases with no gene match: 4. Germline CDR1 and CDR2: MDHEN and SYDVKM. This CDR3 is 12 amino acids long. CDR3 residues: CASSRGRPEQYF. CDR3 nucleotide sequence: TGTGCCAGCAGCAGGGGGCGCCCCGAGCAGTACTTC.

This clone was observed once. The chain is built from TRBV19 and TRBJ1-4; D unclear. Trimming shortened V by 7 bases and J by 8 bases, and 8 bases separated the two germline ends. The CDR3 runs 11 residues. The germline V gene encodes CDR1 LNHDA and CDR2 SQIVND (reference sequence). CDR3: CASKMREKLFF. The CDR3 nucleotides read TGTGCCAGTAAAATGCGAGAAAAACTGTTTTTT.

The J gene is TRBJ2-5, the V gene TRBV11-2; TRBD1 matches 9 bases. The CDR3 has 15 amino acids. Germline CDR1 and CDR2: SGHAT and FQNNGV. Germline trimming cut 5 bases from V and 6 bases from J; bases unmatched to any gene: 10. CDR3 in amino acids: CASSHGGDRVKTQYF. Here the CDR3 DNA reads TGTGCCAGCAGCCATGGGGGGGACAGGGTGAAGACCCAGTACTTC.

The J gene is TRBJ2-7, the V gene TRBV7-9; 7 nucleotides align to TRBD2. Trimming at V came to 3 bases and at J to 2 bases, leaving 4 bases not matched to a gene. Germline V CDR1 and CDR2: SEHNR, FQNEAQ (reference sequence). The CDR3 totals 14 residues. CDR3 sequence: CASSLLGGPYEQYF. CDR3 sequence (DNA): TGTGCCAGCAGCTTGCTGGGAGGGCCCTACGAGCAGTACTTC.

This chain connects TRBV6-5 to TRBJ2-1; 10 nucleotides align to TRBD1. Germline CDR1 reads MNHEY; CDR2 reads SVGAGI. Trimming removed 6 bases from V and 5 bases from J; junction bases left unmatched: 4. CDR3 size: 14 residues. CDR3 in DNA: TGTGCCAGCAGCTGGGGACAGGGGCACAATGAGCAGTTCTTC. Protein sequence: CASSWGQGHNEQFF.

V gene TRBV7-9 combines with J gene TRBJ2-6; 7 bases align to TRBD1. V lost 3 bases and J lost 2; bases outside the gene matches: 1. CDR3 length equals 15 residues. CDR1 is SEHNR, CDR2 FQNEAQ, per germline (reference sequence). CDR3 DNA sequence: TGTGCCAGCAGCTTCACAGGGGCTGGGGCCAACGTCCTGACTTTC. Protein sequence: CASSFTGAGANVLTF.

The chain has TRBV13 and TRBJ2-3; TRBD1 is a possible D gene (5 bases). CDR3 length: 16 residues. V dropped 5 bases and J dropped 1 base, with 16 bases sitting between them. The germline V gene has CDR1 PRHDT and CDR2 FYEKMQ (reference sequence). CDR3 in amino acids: CASSPGRDSGTDTQYF. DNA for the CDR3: TGTGCCAGCAGCCCTGGGCGTGACAGCGGCACAGATACGCAGTATTTT.

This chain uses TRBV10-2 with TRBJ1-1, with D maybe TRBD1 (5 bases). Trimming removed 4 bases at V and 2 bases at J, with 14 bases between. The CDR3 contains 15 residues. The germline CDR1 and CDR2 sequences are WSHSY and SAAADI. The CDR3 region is CASSGQGLLNTEAFF. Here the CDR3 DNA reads TGCGCCAGCAGTGGCCAGGGACTATTAAACACTGAAGCTTTCTTT.

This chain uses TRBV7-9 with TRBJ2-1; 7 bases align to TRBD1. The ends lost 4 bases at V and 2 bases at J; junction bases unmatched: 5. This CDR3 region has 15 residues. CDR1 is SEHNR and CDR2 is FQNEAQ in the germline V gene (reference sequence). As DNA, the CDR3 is TGTGCCAGCAGCTATGGACAGGATCCCTACAATGAGCAGTTCTTC. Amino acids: CASSYGQDPYNEQFF.

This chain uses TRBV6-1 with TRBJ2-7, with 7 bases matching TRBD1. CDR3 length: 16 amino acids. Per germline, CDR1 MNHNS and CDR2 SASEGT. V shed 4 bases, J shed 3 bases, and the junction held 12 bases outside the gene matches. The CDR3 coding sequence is TGTGCCAGCAGTGCGACAGGGTCCCTCGACTACTACGAGCAGTACTTC. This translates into CASSATGSLDYYEQYF.

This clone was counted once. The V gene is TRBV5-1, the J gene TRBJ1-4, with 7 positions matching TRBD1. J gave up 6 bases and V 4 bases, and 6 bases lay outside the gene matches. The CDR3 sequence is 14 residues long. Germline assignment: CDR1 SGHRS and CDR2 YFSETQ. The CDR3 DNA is TGCGCCAGCAGCGCGGACAGGACAGATGAAAAACTGTTTTTT. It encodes CASSADRTDEKLFF. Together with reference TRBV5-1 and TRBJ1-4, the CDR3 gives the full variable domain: KAGVTQTPRYLIKTRGQQVTLSCSPISGHRSVSWYQQTPGQGLQFLFEYFSETQRNKGNFPGRFSGRQFSNSRSEMNVSTLELGDSALYLCASSADRTDEKLFFGSGTQLSVL.